Described below is a single T cell receptor (beta chain) sequence and its context. Amplification of TCR alpha and beta CDR3 regions from RNA used iRepertoire nested multiplex PCR. MiXCR, run by TCRdb on the multiplex PCR reads, gives a single entry per CDR3 protein. The sample shows approximately 190,000 distinct CDR3 sequences, 32% of them seen only once. CDR1 is LNHDA and CDR2 is SQIVND in the germline V gene (reference sequence). V was clipped by 1 base and J by 5 bases, with 6 bases between them. The CDR3 runs 13 residues. This sample was taken from a study of glioma-infiltrating T cells. The chain has TRBV19 and TRBJ2-1; no clear D. The material sequenced was glioma tissue, nonneoplastic brain tissue, or PBMCs (not recorded which). The TCR was taken from a human donor with low-grade glioma or glioblastoma, undergoing nonglioma brain surgery, or in good health (not recorded which). Here the CDR3 reads CASSIAVNNEQFF. Written as DNA, the CDR3 is TGTGCCAGTAGTATAGCCGTTAACAATGAGCAGTTCTTC.